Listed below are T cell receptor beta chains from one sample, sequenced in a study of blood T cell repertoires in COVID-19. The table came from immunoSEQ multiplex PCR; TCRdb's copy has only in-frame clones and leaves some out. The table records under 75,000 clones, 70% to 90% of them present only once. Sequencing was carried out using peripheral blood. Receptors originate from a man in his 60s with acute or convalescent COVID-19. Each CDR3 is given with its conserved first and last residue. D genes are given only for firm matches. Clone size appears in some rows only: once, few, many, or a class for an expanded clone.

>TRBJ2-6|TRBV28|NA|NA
TGTGCCAGCAGTTTCCCTCCAGCTGGGGCCAACGTCCTGACTTTC
CASSFPPAGANVLTF
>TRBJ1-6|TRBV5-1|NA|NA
TGCGCCAGCAGCTTGAGACAGACTAGCTCCTATAATTCACCCCTCCACTTT
CASSLRQTSSYNSPLHF
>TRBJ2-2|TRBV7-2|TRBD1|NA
TGTGCCAGCAGCCCAGACAGGGGTGGTATCGGGGAGCTGTTTTTT
CASSPDRGGIGELFF
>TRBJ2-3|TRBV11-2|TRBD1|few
TGTGCCAGCAGCTGGATCGGACAGGGGGCAGGGGATACGCAGTATTTT
CASSWIGQGAGDTQYF
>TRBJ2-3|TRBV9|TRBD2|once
TGTGCCAGCAGCGTAGTCCCTAGCGGGGGCCTCACAGATACGCAGTATTTT
CASSVVPSGGLTDTQYF
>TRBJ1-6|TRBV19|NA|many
TGTGCCAGTAGTCCTCAACAGGGAAAGGGAAATTCACCCCTCCACTTT
CASSPQQGKGNSPLHF
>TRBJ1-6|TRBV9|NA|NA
TGTGCCAGCAGCCTAAAAGGGAGGGATTCACCCCTCCACTTT
CASSLKGRDSPLHF
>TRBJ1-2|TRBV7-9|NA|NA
TGTGCCAGCAGCTTAGCTGGCGGGGCAACCTATGGCTACACCTTC
CASSLAGGATYGYTF
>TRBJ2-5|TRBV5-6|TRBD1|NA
TGTGCCAGCAGCGCTGGACAGGGTTGGGAGACCCAGTACTTC
CASSAGQGWETQYF
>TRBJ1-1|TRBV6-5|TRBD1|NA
TGTGCCAGCAGTTCGGGACAGGGCTTGGGGGACACTGAAGCTTTCTTT
CASSSGQGLGDTEAFF
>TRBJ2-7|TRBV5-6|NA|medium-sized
TGTGCCAGCAGCGTTCGACAGAGAACCGAGCAGTACTTC
CASSVRQRTEQYF
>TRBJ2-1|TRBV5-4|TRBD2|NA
TGTGCCAGCTATGATAGGCGGGGGGCTTTCAGTGAGCAGTTCTTC
CASYDRRGAFSEQFF
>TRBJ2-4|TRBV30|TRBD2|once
TGTGCCTGGAGTAAACTGGGTGGAGGCGGGGGAAACATTCAGTACTTC
CAWSKLGGGGGNIQYF
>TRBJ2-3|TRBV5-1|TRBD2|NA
TGCGCCAGCAGCTTACCGAGCGGGGCTAGCACAGATACGCAGTATTTT
CASSLPSGASTDTQYF
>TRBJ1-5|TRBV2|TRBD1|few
TGTGCCAGCAGTGAGGAACAGGGGGCCCAGCCCCAGCATTTT
CASSEEQGAQPQHF
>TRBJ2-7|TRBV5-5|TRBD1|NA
TGTGCCAGCAGCCCGGCGTTAACAGGGGGCTACGAGCAGTACTTC
CASSPALTGGYEQYF
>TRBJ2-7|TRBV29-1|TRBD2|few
TGCAGCGTTGAAGTACCGGGGACTACGAGCTCCTACGAGCAGTACTTC
CSVEVPGTTSSYEQYF
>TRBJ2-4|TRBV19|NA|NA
TGTGCCAGTAGTATAACCGGTGCTACAAACATTCAGTACTTC
CASSITGATNIQYF
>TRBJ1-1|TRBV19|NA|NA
TGTGCCAGTAGGGGGCTACCCATGAACACTGAAGCTTTCTTT
CASRGLPMNTEAFF
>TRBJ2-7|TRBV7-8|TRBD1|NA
TGTGCCAGCAGCTTGAGCGGACAGGGGGCACATCACGAGCAGTACTTC
CASSLSGQGAHHEQYF
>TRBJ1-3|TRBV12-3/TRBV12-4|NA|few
TGTGCCAGCAGTCGGGCTGGAAACACCATATATTTT
CASSRAGNTIYF
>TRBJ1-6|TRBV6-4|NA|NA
TGTGCCAGCAGTGCCGCAGGACTTAATTCACCCCTCCACTTT
CASSAAGLNSPLHF
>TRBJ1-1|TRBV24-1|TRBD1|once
TGTGCCACATCGACAGGGGCCACTGAAGCTTTCTTT
CATSTGATEAFF
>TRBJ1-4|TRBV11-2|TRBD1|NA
TGTGCCAGCAGTGGGAGCCGGGACAGGGGTGAAAAACTGTTTTTT
CASSGSRDRGEKLFF
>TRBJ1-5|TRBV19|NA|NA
TGTGCCAGTAGTATCTCCCCCTATCAGCCCCAGCATTTT
CASSISPYQPQHF
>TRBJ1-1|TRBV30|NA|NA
TGTGCCTGGAAAAGGTGGGGGGACACTGAAGCTTTCTTT
CAWKRWGDTEAFF
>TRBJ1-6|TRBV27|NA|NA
TGTGCCAGCAGTCCCTTGGGGGCGCGGGAGGTGTCCTATAATTCACCCCTCCACTTT
CASSPLGAREVSYNSPLHF
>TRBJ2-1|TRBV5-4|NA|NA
TGTGCCAGCAGCTTGGGAAAGGGGGGGCACAATGAGCAGTTCTTC
CASSLGKGGHNEQFF
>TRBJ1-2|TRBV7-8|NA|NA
TGTGCCAGCAGCTTAGGGACGACAGCCTATGGCTACACCTTC
CASSLGTTAYGYTF
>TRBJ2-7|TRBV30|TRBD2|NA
TGTGCCTGGAGCGGGTGGCTAGCGGGGGGGCAGAACGAGCAGTACTTC
CAWSGWLAGGQNEQYF
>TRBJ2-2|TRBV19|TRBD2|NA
TGTGCCAGTAGTATCGGGGGACTAGCGGCGAACACCGGGGAGCTGTTTTTT
CASSIGGLAANTGELFF
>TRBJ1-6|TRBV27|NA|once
TGTGCCAGCAGGGCTTTTTCGGTGGCGGGTAATTCACCCCTCCACTTT
CASRAFSVAGNSPLHF
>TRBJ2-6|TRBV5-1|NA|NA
TGCGCCAGCAGCTTGGTTGGCGGCTCTGGGGCCAACGTCCTGACTTTC
CASSLVGGSGANVLTF
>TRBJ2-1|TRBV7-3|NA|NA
TGTGCCAGCAGCTTAGAGGGTACACGGCAGTTCTTC
CASSLEGTRQFF
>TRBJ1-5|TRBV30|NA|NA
TGTGCCTGGAGTGAATCGAGCAATCAGCCCCAGCATTTT
CAWSESSNQPQHF
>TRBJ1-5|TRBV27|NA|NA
TGTGCCAGCAGTTTGGTTGGAGGGCCCCAGCATTTT
CASSLVGGPQHF
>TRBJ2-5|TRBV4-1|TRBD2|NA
TGCGCCAGCAGCTCGGGGGGGCGGACCCAAGAGACCCAGTACTTC
CASSSGGRTQETQYF
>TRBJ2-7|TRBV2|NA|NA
TGTGCCAGCGATGACAGCTCCTACGAGCAGTACTTC
CASDDSSYEQYF
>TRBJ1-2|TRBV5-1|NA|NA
TGCGCCAGCAGTGAGGTAGATCTAAACTATGGCTACACCTTC
CASSEVDLNYGYTF
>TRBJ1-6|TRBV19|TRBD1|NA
TGTGCCAGTAGTATTGGTCCCAGGACAGGGGGTAGGGCACCCCTCCACTTT
CASSIGPRTGGRAPLHF
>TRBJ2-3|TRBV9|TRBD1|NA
TGTGCCAGCAGCTCCCGACAGGGGGGGACAGATACGCAGTATTTT
CASSSRQGGTDTQYF
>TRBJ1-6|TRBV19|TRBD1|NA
TGTGCCAGTAGTATTCCATCAGGGGGCTCCTATAATTCACCCCTCCACTTT
CASSIPSGGSYNSPLHF
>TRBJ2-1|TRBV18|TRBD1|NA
TGTGCCAGCTCACTCGGGACAGGGGGCGGGAATGAGCAGTTCTTC
CASSLGTGGGNEQFF
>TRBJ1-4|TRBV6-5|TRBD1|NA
TGTGCCAGCTTAGATATGGGGACAGGGAGTGAAAAACTGTTTTTT
CASLDMGTGSEKLFF
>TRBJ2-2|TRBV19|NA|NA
TGTGCCAGTAGTACAACCTCCGGACAGATCTTCACCGGGGAGCTGTTTTTT
CASSTTSGQIFTGELFF
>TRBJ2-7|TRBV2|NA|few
TGTGCCAGCAGTGTTAGCCTAACCTACGAGCAGTACTTC
CASSVSLTYEQYF
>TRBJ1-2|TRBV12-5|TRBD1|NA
TGTGCTAGTGGTTTGGAGACAGGGCGCTATAGCGGCTACACCTTC
CASGLETGRYSGYTF
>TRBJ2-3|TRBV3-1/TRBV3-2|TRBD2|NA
TGTGCCAGCAGCCAAGTGGGGCTAGCGGGGGATACGCAGTATTTT
CASSQVGLAGDTQYF
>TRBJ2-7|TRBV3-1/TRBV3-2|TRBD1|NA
TGTGCCAGCAGCCACCCGGGACAGGGGCACTACGAGCAGTACTTC
CASSHPGQGHYEQYF
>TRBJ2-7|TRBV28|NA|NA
TGTGCCACCGGGACTGCCGGAAAGGGGCAGTACTTC
CATGTAGKGQYF
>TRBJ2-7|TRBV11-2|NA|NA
TGTGCCAGCAGCTTAGATCTCATCCTAGCTGTCGAGCAGTACTTC
CASSLDLILAVEQYF
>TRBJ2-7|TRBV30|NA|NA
TGTGCCTGGAGTGTCCAGACCTACGAGCAGTACTTC
CAWSVQTYEQYF